This entry is about one TCR beta chain. Its antigen is unknown. This sample is part of a study of shared clonotypes between healthy human individuals. Overall study: Three plates were used per donor for CD4 naive, three for CD4 memory, two for CD8 naive and one for CD8 memory.

Overall study results and limits: Clonotypes that were shared across four donors made up roughly 5% of naive CD4 clonotypes.

Germline V CDR1 and CDR2: ENHRY, SYGVKD. The CDR3 runs 16 residues. The ends lost 4 bases at V and 5 bases at J; junction bases unmatched: 8. In the CD4+ fraction, cells were divided into CD45RA+ naive and CD45RA-negative memory subsets. Sequencing was performed with immunoSEQ multiplex PCR; in TCRdb, only in-frame clones are kept and a portion is missing. The profile covers around 600,000 clones, with about 97% appearing a single time and approximately 0.057% taken by the ten largest. The TCR originated in a woman aged 30 to 39 in good health. This chain uses TRBV10-3 with TRBJ2-7; 13 bases are a match to TRBD2. The sample comprised naive CD4+ T cells sorted from blood. Regarding subset: CD45RA+ positively selected. The CDR3 reads CAISGRTSGRIHEQYF. The CDR3 bases are TGTGCCATCAGTGGTCGGACTAGCGGGAGAATTCACGAGCAGTACTTC.